This T cell receptor beta chain was profiled in a study of CD8 T cells in Susac syndrome. Study outcomes and limitations: Susac-specific public clones in total CD8+ repertoires numbered some 17; in CD8+ TEMRA repertoires, they numbered about five.

After extraction with the RNeasy kit, about 0.45 to 1 ug of the RNA was reverse transcribed using random hexamers. TCRdb independently ran MiXCR on the immunoSEQ multiplex PCR reads; one entry per CDR3 protein. Here the sample spans 100,000 to 150,000 distinct CDR3 sequences, approximately 96% being singletons. As for this clonotype: What it binds is unknown.

Trimming took 3 bases from V and 2 from J, leaving 11 bases between them. The CDR3 totals 14 residues. Germline values: CDR1 GTSNPN, CDR2 SVGIG (reference sequence). Sequencing input: CD8+ T cells from PBMCs. The source is a human donor with Susac syndrome. The genes are TRBV30 and TRBJ1-5; D remains unclear. The CDR3 bases are TGTGCCTGGAGCTCTGGACGTGGCAATCAGCCCCAGCATTTT. This encodes CAWSSGRGNQPQHF.